Each of the 11 T cell receptor beta chains below was sequenced from the same sample in a study of shared T cell receptors in the human thymus (dated by TCRdb to about 2021). Libraries came from the immunoSEQ multiplex PCR assay. TCRdb took over this immuneACCESS table, retaining in-frame rearrangements with V and J assigned. Such tables are incomplete; in checked studies, under half of the missing clones stem from an unresolved V gene, and the remainder is unexplained. The sample contains hundreds of thousands of clones, around 78% of them found a single time. The top ten constitute about 0.013% of the sample. These sequences were also reported in another study, on human thymus T cells.

The sequenced material came from thymocytes. Receptor source: a boy less than two years old with a congenital heart defect. Donor details come from another sample of the same person, matched by shared clones.

The chain employs TRBV19 and TRBJ1-2; 7 nucleotides match TRBD1. Germline V gives CDR1 LNHDA, CDR2 SQIVND (reference sequence). V was pared by 6 bases and J by 0 bases, with 7 bases of the junction left unmatched. The CDR3 extends over 15 amino acids. CDR3 in DNA: TGTGCCAGTAGGGGAACAGGGGCAGCTAACTATGGCTACACCTTC. As protein: CASRGTGAANYGYTF.

CDR3 bases: TGTGCCTGGAGTGCCCCCGGGACAGGGTATGACGAGCAGTACTTC. This sequence encodes CAWSAPGTGYDEQYF. The rearrangement links TRBV30 to TRBJ2-7; 9 bases line up with TRBD1. V lost 1 base, J lost 5 bases, and 9 bases stayed unmatched. Germline CDR1 is GTSNPN and CDR2 is SVGIG (reference sequence). There are 15 residues in the CDR3.

This clone appeared once. The V and J genes are TRBV14 and TRBJ2-3; 12 bases map to TRBD2. Trimming cost V 4 bases and J 3 bases; bases outside gene matches: 11. Germline V gene sequence: CDR1 SGHDN, CDR2 FVKESK. The CDR3 runs to 18 residues. In DNA form, the CDR3 reads TGTGCCAGCAGCCCCCGGGGGGCTAGCGGGAGGGCTACAGATACGCAGTATTTT. Translation gives CASSPRGASGRATDTQYF.

This rearrangement joins TRBV27 to TRBJ2-1; no clear D gene. Looked up from germline, CDR1 is MNHEY and CDR2 is SMNVEV (reference sequence). Trimming removed 3 bases at V and 2 bases at J, with 11 bases between. CDR3 size: 15 residues. In nucleotides, the CDR3 is TGTGCCAGCAGTTTCCACCAGTCGCCCTACAATGAGCAGTTCTTC. As protein: CASSFHQSPYNEQFF.

The gene calls are TRBV5-5 and TRBJ2-7, with D perhaps TRBD1 (7 bases). CDR1 is SGHKS and CDR2 is YYEKEE in the germline V gene (reference sequence). The CDR3 runs to 15 residues. Trimming stripped 2 bases from V and 0 bases from J, with 12 bases between. CDR3 coding DNA: TGTGCCAGCAGCTTTGCGGGACAGAACTCCTACGAGCAGTACTTC. Its translation: CASSFAGQNSYEQYF.

The gene calls are TRBV7-2 and TRBJ2-2; TRBD1 matches 7 bases. Germline CDR1 reads SGHTA; CDR2 reads FQGNSA. This CDR3 contains 16 residues. V dropped 5 bases and J dropped 5; count of bases not matched to a gene: 11. Here the CDR3 reads CASSRSGQGETGELFF. CDR3 nucleotide sequence: TGTGCCAGCAGCCGGTCCGGCCAGGGGGAAACCGGGGAGCTGTTTTTT. The full variable domain, with the rest looked up from reference TRBV7-2 and TRBJ2-2, is GAGVSQSPSNKVTEKGKDVELRCDPISGHTALYWYRQSLGQGLEFLIYFQGNSAPDKSGLPSDRFSAERTGGSVSTLTIQRTQQEDSAVYLCASSRSGQGETGELFFGEGSRLTVL.

The chain couples TRBV30 to TRBJ1-3; maybe TRBD1 (6 bases). Between the trimmed V and J ends, which lost 2 bases and 5 bases, there was a span of 22 bases. The CDR3 length is 17 residues. Germline V CDR1 and CDR2: GTSNPN, SVGIG (reference sequence). The CDR3 loop reads CAWSRGIGSYGRNTIYF. The DNA for the CDR3 is TGTGCCTGGAGTAGGGGGATCGGGTCTTACGGGAGAAACACCATATATTTT.

The rearrangement links TRBV7-8 to TRBJ2-1, with D maybe TRBD2 (6 bases). CDR1 and CDR2 from the germline V gene are SGHVS and FQNEAQ. This CDR3 comprises 14 residues. The V and J ends lost 3 bases and 1 base respectively, with 7 bases between them. CDR3: CASSLTSSYNEQFF. CDR3 sequence (DNA): TGTGCCAGCAGCTTGACTAGTTCCTACAATGAGCAGTTCTTC.

The chain recombines TRBV12-1 with TRBJ2-7; whether TRBD2, the table's D call, matches the DNA was not checked. TRBV12-1 is given as a pseudogene. There are 16 residues in the CDR3. CDR3 sequence: CASSCKSSGSLYEQYF. CDR3 sequence (DNA): TGTGCCAGCAGCTGTAAATCTAGCGGGAGCCTCTACGAGCAGTACTTC.

The rearrangement joins TRBV7-2 to TRBJ2-7; 12 nucleotides agree with TRBD2. The CDR3 has 19 residues. J gave up 6 bases and V 5 bases, and 20 bases lay outside the gene matches. Germline V gene lookup returns CDR1 SGHTA and CDR2 FQGNSA. The CDR3 loop reads CASSRRTGVLAGGGCEQYF. The CDR3 nucleotides are TGTGCCAGCAGCCGCCGGACAGGGGTCCTAGCGGGAGGGGGGTGCGAGCAGTACTTC. Variable domain in full (rest from reference TRBV7-2 and TRBJ2-7): GAGVSQSPSNKVTEKGKDVELRCDPISGHTALYWYRQSLGQGLEFLIYFQGNSAPDKSGLPSDRFSAERTGGSVSTLTIQRTQQEDSAVYLCASSRRTGVLAGGGCEQYFGPGTRLTVT.

This rearrangement joins TRBV11-2 to TRBJ1-1, with 8 bases that match TRBD1. The V gene's germline CDR1 is SGHAT and CDR2 FQNNGV. This CDR3 is 16 amino acids long. The trim removed 3 bases at V and 1 base at J, leaving 7 bases unmatched. CDR3 in DNA: TGTGCCAGCAGCTTCCCCCGACAGGGGACGAACACTGAAGCTTTCTTT. Translating gives CASSFPRQGTNTEAFF.